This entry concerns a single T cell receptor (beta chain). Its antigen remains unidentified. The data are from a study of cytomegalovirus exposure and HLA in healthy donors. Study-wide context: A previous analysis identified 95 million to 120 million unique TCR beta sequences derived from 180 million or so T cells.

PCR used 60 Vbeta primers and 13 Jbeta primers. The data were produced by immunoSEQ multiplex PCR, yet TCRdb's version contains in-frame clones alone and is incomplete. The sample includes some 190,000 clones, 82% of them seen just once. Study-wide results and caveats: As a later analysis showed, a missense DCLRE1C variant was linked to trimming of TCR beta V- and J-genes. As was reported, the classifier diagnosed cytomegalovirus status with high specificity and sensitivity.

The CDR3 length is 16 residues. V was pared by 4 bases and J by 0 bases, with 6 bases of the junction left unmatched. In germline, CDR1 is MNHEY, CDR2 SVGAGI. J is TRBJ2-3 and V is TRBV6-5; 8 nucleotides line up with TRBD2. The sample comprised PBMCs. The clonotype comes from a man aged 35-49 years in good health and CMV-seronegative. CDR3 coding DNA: TGTGCCAGCAGTTCCCCGACTAGCGCAAGCACAGATACGCAGTATTTT. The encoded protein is CASSSPTSASTDTQYF.